Presented here are 31 T cell receptor beta chains from one specimen sequenced in a study of identical twins. TCRdb recomputed calls from the 5' RACE reads with MiXCR, one row per CDR3 protein. In the table there are around 960,000 distinct CDR3 sequences, 9% to 15% of which are singletons. The sample was also reused in another study, on yellow fever vaccine responses in identical twins.

The specimen sequenced was PBMCs. All receptors come from a woman aged 18 to 35 in good health.

The rearrangement links TRBV7-9 to TRBJ2-3, with 8 bases matching TRBD1. CDR3 length equals 14 residues. V shed 7 bases and J 2 bases; nucleotides not matched to a gene: 5. The germline V gene encodes CDR1 SEHNR and CDR2 FQNEAQ (reference sequence). The CDR3 reads CASKDRANTDTQYF. DNA of the CDR3: TGTGCCAGCAAGGACAGGGCTAACACAGATACGCAGTATTTT.

This rearrangement joins TRBV12-3 or TRBV12-4 to TRBJ1-1, with a weak D call TRBD1 (6 bases). Trimming took off 8 bases at V and 9 bases at J, with 22 bases between the two ends. The CDR3 runs to 14 residues. This CDR3 reads CASRLGGRVGKAFF. The CDR3 bases are TGTGCCAGCCGCCTAGGGGGGCGCGTAGGCAAAGCTTTCTTT.

The chain uses TRBV20-1 and TRBJ2-1; D remains ambiguous. Trimming stripped 0 bases from V and 5 bases from J, with 2 bases between. The CDR3 has 11 residues. The germline V gene encodes CDR1 DFQATT and CDR2 SNEGSKA (reference sequence). This CDR3 is CSAREHNEQFF. The DNA for the CDR3 is TGCAGTGCTAGAGAACACAATGAGCAGTTCTTC.

This clonotype was counted ten times or more. This CDR3 is CASSLGGAYRTDTQYF. CDR3 DNA: TGTGCCAGCAGCTTAGGGGGGGCCTATCGCACAGATACGCAGTATTTT. This sequence joins TRBV11-2 and TRBJ2-3; the D gene could be TRBD1 or TRBD2 (6 bases each). The CDR3 extends over 16 amino acids. With 1 base removed from V and 1 base from J, the gap between germline ends came to 12 bases. From germline, CDR1 is SGHAT and CDR2 FQNNGV.

The chain carries TRBV10-2 and TRBJ2-7; D remains unclear. V lost 1 base to trimming and J lost 10 bases, with 8 bases between them. The CDR3 runs 11 residues. The germline CDR1 and CDR2 sequences are WSHSY and SAAADI. The CDR3 reads CASSEYRSQYF. CDR3 in DNA: TGCGCCAGCAGTGAGTACCGGTCCCAGTACTTC.

The rearrangement links TRBV5-1 to TRBJ2-5, with 9 bases matching TRBD2. This CDR3 has 17 amino acids. Trimming cost V 4 bases and J 0 bases; bases outside gene matches: 10. CDR1 SGHRS and CDR2 YFSETQ come from the germline V gene. The CDR3 region is CASSLGAGGMYQETQYF. The CDR3 coding sequence is TGCGCCAGCAGCCTAGGAGCGGGGGGCATGTACCAAGAGACCCAGTACTTC. The entire variable domain, with the rest obtained from reference TRBV5-1 and TRBJ2-5, is as follows: KAGVTQTPRYLIKTRGQQVTLSCSPISGHRSVSWYQQTPGQGLQFLFEYFSETQRNKGNFPGRFSGRQFSNSRSEMNVSTLELGDSALYLCASSLGAGGMYQETQYFGPGTRLLVL.

This clonotype occurred a few times. The chain joins TRBV4-1 to TRBJ2-7; D unresolved. The CDR3 has 15 residues. V was shortened by 1 base and J by 4 bases, with 14 bases between the two germline ends. Looked up from germline, CDR1 is MGHRA and CDR2 is YSYEKL. CDR3 sequence reads: CASSQALAEGYEQYV. The CDR3 bases are TGCGCCAGCAGCCAAGCCCTGGCTGAAGGTTACGAGCAGTACGTC.

This clonotype was counted between two and nine times. V is TRBV11-3 and J is TRBJ2-1; 14 positions agree with TRBD2. The CDR3 is made up of 15 amino acids. V shed 7 bases and J 8 bases; nucleotides not matched to a gene: 7. Germline V lookup: CDR1 SGHNT, CDR2 YENEEA. The CDR3 region has the DNA TGTGCCAGCACATACCCGGGACTAGCGGGAGATGAGCAGTTCTTC. This sequence encodes CASTYPGLAGDEQFF.

The V gene is TRBV12-3 or TRBV12-4, the J gene TRBJ2-3; 11 positions agree with TRBD2. The CDR3 length is 15 residues. V shed 3 bases and J 5 bases; nucleotides not matched to a gene: 4. CDR3 sequence (DNA): TGTGCCAGCAGTTTCCCCGGACTAGCGGGAGATACGCAGTATTTT. Translated, it gives CASSFPGLAGDTQYF.

This clonotype was recorded a few times. The chain recombines TRBV20-1 with TRBJ2-5; 8 nucleotides line up with TRBD2. Trimming removed 0 bases from V and 5 bases from J; junction bases left unmatched: 11. CDR3 length: 16 residues. Germline V lookup: CDR1 DFQATT, CDR2 SNEGSKA (reference sequence). The CDR3 DNA sequence: TGCAGTGCTAGAGATCGCAGCGGGGGCCCCCGGGAGACCCAGTACTTC. Translating it yields CSARDRSGGPRETQYF.

The chain recombines TRBV6-2 or TRBV6-3 with TRBJ2-7; tentatively, D is TRBD2 (5 bases). The CDR3 has 14 amino acids. The V gene lost 1 base and the J gene lost 6 bases, with 13 bases spanning the gap. CDR1 and CDR2 from the germline V gene are MNHEY and SVGEGT. CDR3 in DNA: TGTGCCAGCAGTTACTTATCCCTTGGGAGCGAGCAGTACTTC. Translating gives CASSYLSLGSEQYF.

The table lists this clonotype with a few counts. The rearrangement joins TRBV19 to TRBJ2-2, with TRBD1 matching 8 bases. The V and J ends lost 4 bases and 1 base, in that order; junction bases with no gene match: 2. Looked up from germline, CDR1 is LNHDA and CDR2 is SQIVND (reference sequence). CDR3 length: 15 amino acids. CDR3: CASSRTGLNTGELFF. In nucleotides, the CDR3 is TGTGCCAGTAGTAGGACAGGGTTGAACACCGGGGAGCTGTTTTTT.

This clonotype is a singleton in its sample. The junction shows a germline mismatch at one end, possibly a read error. This sequence joins TRBV12-3 or TRBV12-4 and TRBJ2-2; 8 positions agree with TRBD1. The CDR3 is made up of 17 amino acids. In DNA form, the CDR3 reads TGTACCAGCAGTTTGGAGCAGGGGGCTGGGAACACCGGGGAGCTGTTTTTT. This sequence encodes CTSSLEQGAGNTGELFF.

This clonotype was recorded a few times. A junction boundary mismatches the germline segment, possibly from a read error. This chain uses TRBV2 with TRBJ1-5; D is possibly TRBD1 (5 bases). The germline CDR1 and CDR2 sequences are SNHLY and FYNNEI. The CDR3 extends over 13 amino acids. In DNA, the CDR3 is TGTGCCAGCCGTGACAGTAATGATCAGCCCCAGCATTTT. Its protein product is CASRDSNDQPQHF.

This clonotype showed up just a few times. The genes are TRBV11-2 and TRBJ2-3; no definite D call. This CDR3 spans 15 amino acids. The germline V and J ends were trimmed by 5 bases and 1 base, with 13 bases remaining between them. Germline CDR1 and CDR2: SGHAT and FQNNGV. The CDR3 DNA follows: TGTGCCAGCAGCCAGCCCCCCCCCCGCACAGATACGCAGTATTTT. It translates to CASSQPPPRTDTQYF.

This clonotype has at least ten counts. This chain links TRBV5-1 with TRBJ2-5, with no clear D. V lost 2 bases and J lost 2, with 7 bases in between. The CDR3 covers 13 residues. CDR1 is SGHRS, CDR2 YFSETQ, per germline. In nucleotides, the CDR3 is TGCGCCAGCAGCTTTTCTGGGCAAGAGACCCAGTACTTC. This sequence encodes CASSFSGQETQYF.

CDR3 amino acids: CSARDVRGQGITEAFF. DNA of the CDR3: TGCAGTGCTAGAGATGTTAGGGGACAGGGGATAACTGAAGCTTTCTTT. The chain joins TRBV20-1 to TRBJ1-1; TRBD1 agrees at 10 bases. Germline CDR1 and CDR2: DFQATT and SNEGSKA (reference sequence). CDR3 length: 16 amino acids. Trimming removed 0 bases from V and 5 bases from J; junction bases left unmatched: 9.

The chain uses TRBV7-2 and TRBJ2-1; D might be TRBD2 (7 bases). The V gene's germline CDR1 is SGHTA and CDR2 FQGNSA. V was pared by 1 base and J by 7 bases, with 14 bases between. The CDR3 spans 15 residues. The CDR3 spells CASSLGGGAFNEQFF. The CDR3 DNA reads TGTGCCAGCAGCTTAGGCGGGGGCGCGTTTAATGAGCAGTTCTTC.

The chain is built from TRBV7-9 and TRBJ2-1; 7 bases match TRBD1. The CDR3 covers 15 residues. Germline V gene data show CDR1 as SEHNR and CDR2 as FQNEAQ (reference sequence). The ends lost 5 bases at V and 0 bases at J; junction bases unmatched: 4. The CDR3 region has the DNA TGTGCCAGCAGCAAGACAGGGAGCTCCTACAATGAGCAGTTCTTC. This encodes CASSKTGSSYNEQFF.

V is TRBV7-9 and J is TRBJ1-2, with TRBD1 as a possible D gene (6 bases). V lost 5 bases and J 4 bases, leaving 14 bases between the germline ends. This CDR3 has 14 amino acids. Germline V lookup: CDR1 SEHNR, CDR2 FQNEAQ (reference sequence). CDR3 sequence: CASSLQGKGYGYTF. The DNA of the CDR3 is TGTGCCAGCAGCCTACAGGGTAAAGGCTATGGCTACACCTTC.

This clonotype has a handful of counts. The CDR3 protein is CSVEWQGLNTEAFF. DNA for the CDR3: TGCAGCGTTGAATGGCAGGGGTTGAACACTGAAGCTTTCTTT. V gene TRBV29-1 combines with J gene TRBJ1-1; perhaps TRBD1 as D (6 bases). Looked up from germline, CDR1 is SQVTM and CDR2 is ANQGSEA. Trimming pared 2 bases from V and 0 bases from J, leaving 10 bases between. The CDR3 covers 14 residues.

In its sample, this clonotype was seen a few times. The gene calls are TRBV11-2 and TRBJ2-2, with D maybe TRBD2 (6 bases). This CDR3 region has 17 residues. With 0 bases removed from V and 0 bases from J, the gap between germline ends came to 11 bases. Germline CDR1 reads SGHAT; CDR2 reads FQNNGV. The DNA for the CDR3 is TGTGCCAGCAGCTTAGATCAACCGGGGGCGAACACCGGGGAGCTGTTTTTT. Its translation is CASSLDQPGANTGELFF.

The chain couples TRBV2 to TRBJ2-1; 16 bases are shared with TRBD2. The V gene's germline CDR1 is SNHLY and CDR2 FYNNEI. The J segment lost 3 bases and the V segment lost 6 bases, leaving 5 bases of the junction unmatched. This CDR3 comprises 17 residues. CDR3 sequence reads: CASRGLAGGPGYNEQFF. In nucleotides, the CDR3 is TGTGCCAGCAGGGGACTAGCGGGGGGGCCCGGCTACAATGAGCAGTTCTTC.

The gene calls are TRBV10-3 and TRBJ1-5; tentative D call: TRBD1 (5 bases). The CDR3 has 15 residues. In germline, CDR1 is ENHRY, CDR2 SYGVKD. The ends were cut back, 6 bases at V and 0 bases at J, with 12 bases in the middle. This chain's CDR3 is CAIRGSTGSNQPQHF. The CDR3 DNA follows: TGTGCCATCAGGGGGTCTACAGGTAGCAATCAGCCCCAGCATTTT.

This sequence joins TRBV24-1 and TRBJ2-1; the D gene is possibly TRBD1 (5 bases). The CDR3 runs 16 residues. Germline-derived CDR1 and CDR2 are KGHDR and SFDVKD. V was trimmed by 0 bases and J by 1 base, leaving 9 bases between them. The CDR3 reads CATSDLQGPSYNEQFF. DNA for the CDR3: TGTGCCACCAGTGATTTGCAGGGCCCTTCCTACAATGAGCAGTTCTTC.

The table lists this clonotype with many counts. The V gene is TRBV6-1, the J gene TRBJ2-3; unclear D gene. There are 12 residues in the CDR3. Trimming removed 7 bases from V and 6 bases from J, with 11 bases in between. Germline CDR1 and CDR2: MNHNS and SASEGT. The CDR3 bases are TGTGCCAGCACTCCTCAAGGGGATACGCAGTATTTT. Residues: CASTPQGDTQYF.

The genes are TRBV7-8 and TRBJ1-4, with D unresolved. The ends were cut back, 5 bases at V and 8 bases at J, with 12 bases in the middle. The germline V gene encodes CDR1 SGHVS and CDR2 FQNEAQ. The CDR3 runs to 13 residues. The CDR3 DNA is TGTGCCAGCAGCCGTGAACCGGCCGAAAAACTGTTTTTT. Protein: CASSREPAEKLFF.

This clonotype occurred a few times. This chain connects TRBV15 to TRBJ1-6; 7 positions agree with TRBD1. Per the germline V gene, CDR1 is LNHNV and CDR2 is YYDKDF (reference sequence). After removal of 1 base from V and 9 bases from J, the junction contained 9 bases not matched to a gene. The CDR3 is made up of 16 amino acids. In nucleotides, the CDR3 is TGTGCCACCAGCAGAGCCCCAAAGGGGGCAAGTTCACCCCTCCACTTT. Translated: CATSRAPKGASSPLHF.

This clonotype turned up a few times. This rearrangement joins TRBV2 to TRBJ1-6, with D possibly being TRBD1 (5 bases). This CDR3 contains 16 residues. Trimming removed 5 bases at V and 0 bases at J, with 11 bases between. Germline V gene data show CDR1 as SNHLY and CDR2 as FYNNEI. The CDR3 coding sequence is TGTGCCAGCAGTAACAGGTGGATCTCCTATAATTCACCCCTCCACTTT. It specifies CASSNRWISYNSPLHF.

The J gene is TRBJ2-7, the V gene TRBV27, with D tentatively TRBD1 or TRBD2 (5 bases each). Per germline, CDR1 MNHEY and CDR2 SMNVEV (reference sequence). The CDR3 runs to 13 residues. V was cut by 3 bases and J by 7 bases, with 13 bases left in between. The CDR3 reads CASSFQGPREQYF. The CDR3 DNA reads TGTGCCAGCAGTTTTCAGGGACCTCGGGAGCAGTACTTC.

On this clonotype itself: A much larger clone lies a single base off, so this may be a read error. The chain recombines TRBV7-9 with TRBJ1-4; D is unresolved. This CDR3 has 14 residues. Germline values: CDR1 SEHNR, CDR2 FQNEAQ (reference sequence). V was trimmed by 0 bases and J by 7 bases, leaving 9 bases between them. CDR3 residues: CASSLAATGEKLFF. Written as DNA, the CDR3 is TGTGCCAGCAGCTTAGCGGCGACGGGTGAAAAACTGTTTTTT.